This T cell receptor (beta chain) came from a study of PD-L1 blockade in urothelial cancer. Overall study context: Males with bladder-origin urothelial cancer constituted about 85% of the roughly 29 patients. General study findings and limits: Better survival was forecast by a pretreatment blood TCR clonality below the median. Durable-benefit patients had greater expansion of tumor-associated blood clones at 3 weeks.

V trimming: 6 bases; J trimming: 1 base; junction bases outside the gene matches: 8. Germline V lookup: CDR1 MNHEY, CDR2 SMNVEV (reference sequence). The CDR3 contains 19 residues. Assay: immunoSEQ multiplex PCR; the TCRdb copy retains only in-frame clones and omits some. The repertoire consists of roughly 41,000 clones, with roughly four fifths occurring once and the leading ten covering around 20%. About this clone itself: No antigen is known for it.

Source: PBMCs, taken around atezolizumab (anti-PD-L1) treatment. The chain links TRBV27 to TRBJ2-6; 14 positions match TRBD2. The clonotype comes from a man aged 60-69 years with urothelial cancer. The CDR3 loop reads CASSLGLAGGYSGANVLTF. The CDR3 DNA reads as TGTGCCAGCAGCCTAGGACTAGCGGGGGGTTATTCTGGGGCCAACGTCCTGACTTTC.